Detailed here is one T cell receptor beta chain. Germline V gene lookup returns CDR1 SGHRS and CDR2 YFSETQ. The CDR3 length is 13 residues. The V and J ends lost 4 bases and 11 bases respectively, with 18 bases between them. The sample originates from a study of OX40 agonist ivuxolimab in advanced cancers. Clones were sequenced by immunoSEQ multiplex PCR, and TCRdb holds only the in-frame ones, with some missing. The table includes more than 50,000 clones, about 89% detected once. The chain links TRBV5-1 to TRBJ1-1; possibly TRBD1 for D (5 bases). The source is an adult with an advanced solid tumor such as melanoma, head and neck, liver or kidney cancer. The source was CD4+ or CD8+ T cells sorted from blood, collected in a trial of the OX40 agonist ivuxolimab. The CDR3 sequence is CASSPTTGRLAFF. Here the CDR3 DNA reads TGCGCCAGCAGCCCGACCACAGGACGCTTGGCTTTCTTT.